These 5 T cell receptor beta chains originate from one sample sequenced in a study of OX40 agonist ivuxolimab in advanced cancers. Clones were sequenced by immunoSEQ multiplex PCR, and TCRdb holds only the in-frame ones, with some missing. The sample yields tens of thousands of clones, roughly 84% seen once. Sequencing used CD4+ or CD8+ T cells sorted from blood, obtained in a trial of the OX40 agonist ivuxolimab. These receptors were collected from an adult with an advanced solid tumor such as melanoma, head and neck, liver or kidney cancer.

The chain couples TRBV28 to TRBJ2-3; 11 bases fit TRBD2. CDR1 is MDHEN and CDR2 is SYDVKM in the germline V gene. The ends lost 6 bases at V and 5 bases at J; junction bases unmatched: 10. CDR3 size: 16 residues. The CDR3 spells CASSSAIAGGLDTQYF. The CDR3 coding sequence is TGTGCCAGCAGCTCTGCTATAGCGGGAGGGCTAGATACGCAGTATTTT.

The chain carries TRBV19 and TRBJ1-5; possible D gene TRBD1, 5 bases. The ends were cut back, 6 bases at V and 9 bases at J, with 18 bases in the middle. CDR1 LNHDA and CDR2 SQIVND come from the germline V gene (reference sequence). The CDR3 spans 14 residues. This CDR3 reads CASSTAGTVPPQHF. DNA of the CDR3: TGTGCCAGTAGCACGGCAGGGACGGTCCCGCCCCAGCATTTT. Variable domain in full (rest from reference TRBV19 and TRBJ1-5): DGGITQSPKYLFRKEGQNVTLSCEQNLNHDAMYWYRQDPGQGLRLIYYSQIVNDFQKGDIAEGYSVSREKKESFPLTVTSAQKNPTAFYLCASSTAGTVPPQHFGDGTRLSIL.

A single count supports this clone. The chain joins TRBV10-3 to TRBJ2-7; D ambiguous. CDR3 length: 15 residues. V shed 0 bases and J shed 4 bases, with 13 bases lying between them. CDR1 and CDR2 from the germline V gene are ENHRY and SYGVKD. The CDR3 bases are TGTGCCATCAGTGAGTCGCAGTCCTGGGTGTACGAGCAGTACTTC. Its protein is CAISESQSWVYEQYF.

The rearrangement links TRBV28 to TRBJ2-7; 13 bases line up with TRBD2. CDR1 is MDHEN, CDR2 SYDVKM, per germline. Trimming at V came to 4 bases and at J to 4 bases, leaving 16 bases not matched to a gene. The CDR3 covers 19 residues. The CDR3 sequence: CASSSPINRGLAGVYEQYF. For the CDR3, the DNA is TGTGCCAGCAGTTCCCCAATAAATAGAGGACTAGCGGGAGTATACGAGCAGTACTTC.

The chain couples TRBV19 to TRBJ1-1; D is unclear. Germline loops: CDR1 LNHDA, CDR2 SQIVND (reference sequence). CDR3 length: 14 residues. V lost 5 bases, J lost 6 bases, and 16 bases lay in between. The CDR3 reads CASSLSREGAEAFF. In nucleotides, the CDR3 is TGTGCCAGTAGTTTGTCACGGGAGGGCGCTGAAGCTTTCTTT.